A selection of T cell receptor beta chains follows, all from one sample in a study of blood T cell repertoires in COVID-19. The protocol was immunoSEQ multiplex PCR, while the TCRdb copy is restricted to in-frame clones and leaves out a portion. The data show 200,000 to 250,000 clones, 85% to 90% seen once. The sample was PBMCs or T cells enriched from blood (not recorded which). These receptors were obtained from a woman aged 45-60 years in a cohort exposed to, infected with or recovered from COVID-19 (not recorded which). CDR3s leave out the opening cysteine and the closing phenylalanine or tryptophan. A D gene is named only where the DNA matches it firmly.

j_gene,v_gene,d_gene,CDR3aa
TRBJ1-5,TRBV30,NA,AWARGGGQPQH
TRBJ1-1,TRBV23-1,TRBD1,ASSQSPYDRQGDEAF
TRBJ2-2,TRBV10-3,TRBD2,AISREGGEGNTGELF
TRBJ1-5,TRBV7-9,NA,ASSHTGHGNQPQH
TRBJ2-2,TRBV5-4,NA,ASSVDSDHVGELF
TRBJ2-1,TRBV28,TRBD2,ASSTIAGGRHKVF
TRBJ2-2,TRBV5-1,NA,ASSRLQGTTGELF
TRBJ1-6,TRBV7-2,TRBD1,ASSFVTGNNSPLH
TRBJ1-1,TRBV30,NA,SSKAGPSTEAF
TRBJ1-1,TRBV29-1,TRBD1,SGGTGEAF
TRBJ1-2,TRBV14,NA,ASSQDSREIHGYT
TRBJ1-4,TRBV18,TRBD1,ASSLTGSGEKLF
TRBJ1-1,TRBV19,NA,ASSQNRVSVEAF
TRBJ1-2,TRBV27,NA,ASSYERTAVYGYT
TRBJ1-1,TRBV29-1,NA,SVEDLLHTEAF
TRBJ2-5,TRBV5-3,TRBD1,ARSFEDRDEETQY
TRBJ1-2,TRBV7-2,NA,ASSSYGAQRNYGYT
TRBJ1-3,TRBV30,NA,AWSQGVDSGNTIY
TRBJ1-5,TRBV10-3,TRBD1,AISDYDRVGNQPQH
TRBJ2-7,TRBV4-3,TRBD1,ASSQEDRDREYEQY
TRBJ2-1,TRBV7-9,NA,ASSPSMTYNEQF
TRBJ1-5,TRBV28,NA,ASRVLQGKPQH
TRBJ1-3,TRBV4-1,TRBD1,ASSQAPTGGNTIY
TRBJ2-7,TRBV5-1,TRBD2,ASSLRITSGGAGEQY
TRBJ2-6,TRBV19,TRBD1,ASSIAGGTGANVLT
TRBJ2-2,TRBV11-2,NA,ASSRDSNTGELF
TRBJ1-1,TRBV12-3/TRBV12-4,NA,ASSITGYTEAF
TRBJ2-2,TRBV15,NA,ATSRSNTGELF
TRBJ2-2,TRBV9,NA,ASSGRGSNTGELF
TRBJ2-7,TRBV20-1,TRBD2,SASIAGGPYEQY
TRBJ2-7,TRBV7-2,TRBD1,ASSYVQGAGPPYEQY
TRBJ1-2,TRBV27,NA,ASTPRGASYGYT
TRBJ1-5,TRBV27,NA,ASSFSGRDQPQH
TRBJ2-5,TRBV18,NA,ASSPDSQETQY
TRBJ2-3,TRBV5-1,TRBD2,ASSTDSGGSASTDTQY
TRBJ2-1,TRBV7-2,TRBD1,ASSPQTGTGVNEQF
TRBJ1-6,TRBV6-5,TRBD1,ASAPGGNNSPLH
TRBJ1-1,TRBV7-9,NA,ASSLARTISTEAF
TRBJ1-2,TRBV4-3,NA,ASSQGTGSTLYGYT
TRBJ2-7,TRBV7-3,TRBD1,ASSPGGVGYEQY
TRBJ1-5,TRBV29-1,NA,SVGFAAGSNQPQH
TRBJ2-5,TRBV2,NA,ASYRGNQETQY
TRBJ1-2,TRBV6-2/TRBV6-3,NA,ASSYVRSYGYT
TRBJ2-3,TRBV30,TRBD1,AWSTGGRMDTQY
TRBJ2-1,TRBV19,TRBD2,ASSTRGGGNEQF
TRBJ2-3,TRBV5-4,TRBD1,ASSPRARGRMDTQY
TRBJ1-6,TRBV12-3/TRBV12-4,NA,ASSFKGDSPLH
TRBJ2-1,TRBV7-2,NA,ASSLGGTLTYNEQF
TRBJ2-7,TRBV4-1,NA,ASSAQLGRIGLGGEQY
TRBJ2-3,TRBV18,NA,ASSQEVTNTQY
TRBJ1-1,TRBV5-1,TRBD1,ASSLDTGGPEAF
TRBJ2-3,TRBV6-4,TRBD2,ASSGPRGLAERADTQY
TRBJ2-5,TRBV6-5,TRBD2,ASSYPSGGEETQY
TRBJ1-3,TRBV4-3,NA,ASSQEEGGGNTIY
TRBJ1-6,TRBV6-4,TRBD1,ASRDRTTYNSPLH